This T cell receptor beta chain was sequenced during a study of cytomegalovirus exposure and HLA in healthy donors. Study-level points and caveats: Certain sequence variants were highly shared and formed a cluster, and this cluster was likely a sequencing artifact.

As for this clone: The antigen is undetermined.

The PCR ran on 60 Vbeta and 13 Jbeta primers. Measured with immunoSEQ multiplex PCR; TCRdb has only the in-frame clones, and not every one. The sample includes around 120,000 clones, around 10% seen only once; the top ten take about 3%. Germline lookup yields CDR1 MNHEY and CDR2 SMNVEV (reference sequence). Deletions cut 5 bases from V and 2 bases from J, with 11 bases between. CDR3 length: 14 amino acids. The sequence was collected from a man aged 25 to 40 in good health and CMV-seronegative. Sequencing was performed on PBMCs. V usage is TRBV27 and J usage is TRBJ2-3; D is perhaps TRBD1 (5 bases). This chain's CDR3 is CASSSQGITDTQYF. CDR3 nucleotide sequence: TGTGCCAGCAGTAGTCAGGGAATCACAGATACGCAGTATTTT.